This paragraph reports one T cell receptor (beta chain). Its target is unknown. The data originate from a study of PD-1 blockade in classical Hodgkin lymphoma. TCRdb's copy holds only in-frame clones and misses some; the assay was immunoSEQ multiplex PCR. The sample lists tens of thousands of clones, about 85% occurring once. CDR1 is GTSNPN, CDR2 SVGIG, per germline (reference sequence). V was pared by 2 bases and J by 6 bases, with 3 bases of the junction left unmatched. CDR3 length equals 12 residues. Broader study findings: Repertoire difference causes, possibly disease activity or prior therapy, remain undefined. TCR diversity at baseline was reported to be reduced in newly diagnosed patients relative to healthy donors.

The time point: newly diagnosed, previously untreated cHL patient sample. Purification of CD4+ T cells from thawed PBMCs was achieved by magnetic negative selection. Comparison relied on PBMCs that came from newly diagnosed, untreated classical Hodgkin lymphoma. The chain links TRBV30 to TRBJ1-1; 7 bases line up with TRBD1. This receptor was obtained from a human donor with classical Hodgkin lymphoma. Sequencing was done on a sample of CD4+ T cells from blood. CDR3 sequence: CAWSRDRAEAFF. DNA of the CDR3: TGTGCCTGGAGTCGCGACAGGGCTGAAGCTTTCTTT.